This T cell receptor beta chain was documented in a study of blood T cell repertoires in COVID-19. At the level of the study: The study drew acute and convalescent COVID-19 samples from the United States, Italy and Spain.

Methods used by the authors: The assay estimated nucleated cells by amplifying reference gene primers. Libraries were prepared by immunoSEQ multiplex PCR; TCRdb keeps only in-frame clonotypes and omits some of them. From that table come the V and J calls and clone size; the DNA was used to work out D and trimming. The table shows under 200,000 clones, with about 80% occurring only once. The CDR3 runs to 11 residues. The V gene's germline CDR1 is DFQATT and CDR2 SNEGSKA (reference sequence). The germline V and J ends were trimmed by 2 bases and 2 bases, with 4 bases remaining between them. The sample taken for sequencing was peripheral blood. The chain uses TRBV20-1 and TRBJ2-7; D gene uncertain. The receptor's source is a man aged 70 or older with active or convalescent COVID-19. For the CDR3, the DNA is TGCAGTGCTAGAAACACCTACGAGCAGTACTTC. This sequence encodes CSARNTYEQYF.